The next 2 T cell receptor beta chains were all read from a single sample in a study of OX40 agonist ivuxolimab in advanced cancers. The table came from immunoSEQ multiplex PCR; TCRdb's copy has only in-frame clones and leaves some out. The sample lists more than 40,000 clones; 70% to 85% were seen once. This specimen was CD4+ or CD8+ T cells sorted from blood, taken in a trial of the OX40 agonist ivuxolimab. The origin of the receptors is an adult with an advanced solid tumor such as melanoma, head and neck, liver or kidney cancer.

J is TRBJ2-1 and V is TRBV2; 7 positions agree with TRBD2. V shed 8 bases and J 2 bases; nucleotides not matched to a gene: 9. The CDR3 runs 15 residues. Germline V CDR1 and CDR2: SNHLY, FYNNEI. CDR3 DNA sequence: TGTGCCAGCGGGCGCGACGGGGGGACCTACAATGAGCAGTTCTTC. This encodes CASGRDGGTYNEQFF. Full variable domain (outside the CDR3, taken from reference TRBV2 and TRBJ2-1): EPEVTQTPSHQVTQMGQEVILRCVPISNHLYFYWYRQILGQKVEFLVSFYNNEISEKSEIFDDQFSVERPDGSNFTLKIRSTKLEDSAMYFCASGRDGGTYNEQFFGPGTRLTVL.

The chain carries TRBV5-1 and TRBJ1-1; no clear D gene. This CDR3 contains 14 residues. The ends were cut back, 0 bases at V and 1 base at J, with 7 bases in the middle. Looked up from germline, CDR1 is SGHRS and CDR2 is YFSETQ. The CDR3 DNA reads TGCGCCAGCAGCTTGGCCGCGGCGAACACTGAAGCTTTCTTT. Translated: CASSLAAANTEAFF.